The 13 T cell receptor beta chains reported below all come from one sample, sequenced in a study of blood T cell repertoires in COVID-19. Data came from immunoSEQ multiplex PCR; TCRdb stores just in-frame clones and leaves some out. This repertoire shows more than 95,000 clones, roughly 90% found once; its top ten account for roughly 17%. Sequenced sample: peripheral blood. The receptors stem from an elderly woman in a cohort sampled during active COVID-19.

For the CDR3, the DNA is TGTGCCAGCAGTGATACCGGGAGTCCGATATATGGCTACACCTTC. This translates into CASSDTGSPIYGYTF. The chain combines TRBV25-1 with TRBJ1-2; D ambiguous. This CDR3 comprises 15 residues. Trimming removed 3 bases at V and 5 bases at J, with 16 bases between. Per germline, CDR1 MGHDK and CDR2 SYGVNS.

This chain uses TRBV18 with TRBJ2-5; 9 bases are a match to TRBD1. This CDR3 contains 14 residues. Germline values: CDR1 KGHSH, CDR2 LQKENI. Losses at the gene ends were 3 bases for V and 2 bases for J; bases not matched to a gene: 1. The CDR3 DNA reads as TGTGCCAGCTCACCCGGGACAGGGCAAGAGACCCAGTACTTC. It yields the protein CASSPGTGQETQYF. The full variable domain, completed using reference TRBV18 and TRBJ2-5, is NAGVMQNPRHLVRRRGQEARLRCSPMKGHSHVYWYRQLPEEGLKFMVYLQKENIIDESGMPKERFSAEFPKEGPSILRIQQVVRGDSAAYFCASSPGTGQETQYFGPGTRLLVL.

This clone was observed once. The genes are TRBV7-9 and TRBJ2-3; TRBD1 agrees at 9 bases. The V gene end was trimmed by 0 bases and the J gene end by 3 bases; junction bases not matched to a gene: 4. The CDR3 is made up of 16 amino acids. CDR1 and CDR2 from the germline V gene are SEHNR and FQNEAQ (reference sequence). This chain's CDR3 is CASSLASGTGTDTQYF. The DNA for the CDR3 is TGTGCCAGCAGCTTAGCGTCCGGGACAGGGACAGATACGCAGTATTTT.

CDR3 protein: CASSYLGSLYGYTF. CDR3 nucleotides: TGTGCCAGCAGTTACTTGGGCAGCCTCTATGGCTACACCTTC. The chain links TRBV6-6 to TRBJ1-2; D ambiguous. The germline V gene encodes CDR1 MNHNY and CDR2 SVGAGI (reference sequence). The CDR3 length is 14 residues. V was shortened by 1 base and J by 4 bases, with 10 bases between the two germline ends.

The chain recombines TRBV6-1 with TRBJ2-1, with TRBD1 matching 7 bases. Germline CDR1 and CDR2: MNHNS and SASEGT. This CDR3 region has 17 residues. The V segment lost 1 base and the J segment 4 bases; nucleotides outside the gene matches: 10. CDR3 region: CASSEEGRQGKYNEQFF. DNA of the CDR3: TGTGCCAGCAGTGAAGAGGGAAGACAGGGAAAATACAATGAGCAGTTCTTC.

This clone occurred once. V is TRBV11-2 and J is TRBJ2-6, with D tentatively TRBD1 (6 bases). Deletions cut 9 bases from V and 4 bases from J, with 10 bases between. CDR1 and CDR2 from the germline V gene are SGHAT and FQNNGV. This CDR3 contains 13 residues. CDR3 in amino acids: CASGGSGANVLTF. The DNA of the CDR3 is TGTGCCAGTGGGGGCTCGGGGGCCAACGTCCTGACTTTC.

CDR3 protein: CASSVGSLAGAETQYF. As DNA, the CDR3 is TGTGCCAGCAGCGTAGGTTCCCTAGCGGGAGCAGAGACCCAGTACTTC. J is TRBJ2-5 and V is TRBV9, with TRBD2 identical over 10 bases. With 0 bases clipped from V and 4 bases from J, the junction kept 6 bases outside the gene matches. The CDR3 has 16 amino acids. The germline gives CDR1 SGDLS, CDR2 YYNGEE.

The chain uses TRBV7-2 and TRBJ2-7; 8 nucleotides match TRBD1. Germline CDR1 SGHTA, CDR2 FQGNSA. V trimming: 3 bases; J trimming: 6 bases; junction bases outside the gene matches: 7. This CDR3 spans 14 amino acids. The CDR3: CASSFGTGGGEQYF. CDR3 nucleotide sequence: TGTGCCAGCAGCTTCGGGACAGGTGGCGGCGAGCAGTACTTC.

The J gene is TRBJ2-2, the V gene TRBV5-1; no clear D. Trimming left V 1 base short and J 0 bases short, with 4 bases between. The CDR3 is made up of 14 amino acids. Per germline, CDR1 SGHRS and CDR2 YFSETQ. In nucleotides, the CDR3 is TGCGCCAGCAGCTTGCTCGCGAACACCGGGGAGCTGTTTTTT. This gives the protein CASSLLANTGELFF.

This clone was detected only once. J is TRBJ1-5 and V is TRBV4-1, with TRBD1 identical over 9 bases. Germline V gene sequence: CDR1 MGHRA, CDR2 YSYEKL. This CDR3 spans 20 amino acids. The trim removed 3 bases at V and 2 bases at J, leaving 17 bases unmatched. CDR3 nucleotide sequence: TGCGCCAGCAGCCAGGAACCAGGGACAGGGAATCGGCGGGGCAATCAGCCCCAGCATTTT. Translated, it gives CASSQEPGTGNRRGNQPQHF.

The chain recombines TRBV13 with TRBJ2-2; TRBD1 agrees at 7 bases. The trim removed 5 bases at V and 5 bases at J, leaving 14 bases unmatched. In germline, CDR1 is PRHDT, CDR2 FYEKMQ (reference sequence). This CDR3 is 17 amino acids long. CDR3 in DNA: TGTGCCAGCAGCCGACCTTGGACAGGAGGATTGACCGGGGAGCTGTTTTTT. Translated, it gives CASSRPWTGGLTGELFF.

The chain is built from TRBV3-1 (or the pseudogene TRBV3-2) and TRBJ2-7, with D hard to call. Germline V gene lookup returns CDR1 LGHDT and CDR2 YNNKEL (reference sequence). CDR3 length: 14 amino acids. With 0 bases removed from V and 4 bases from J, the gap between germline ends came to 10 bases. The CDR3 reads CASSQELGGYEQYF. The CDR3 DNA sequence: TGTGCCAGCAGCCAAGAGTTAGGCGGTTACGAGCAGTACTTC.

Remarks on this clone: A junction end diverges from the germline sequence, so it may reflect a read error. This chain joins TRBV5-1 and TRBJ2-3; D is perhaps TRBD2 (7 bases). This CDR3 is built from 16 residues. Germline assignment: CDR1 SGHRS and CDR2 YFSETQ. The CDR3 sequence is CATSLAGASGTDTQYF. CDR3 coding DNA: TGCGCCACCAGCCTTGCGGGGGCCAGTGGAACAGATACGCAGTATTTT.